This T cell receptor (beta chain) was retrieved from a study of T cells in Graves' hyperthyroidism and ophthalmopathy. The wider study: Peripheral blood draws took place at initial diagnosis, ahead of any treatment.

As regards this clonotype: Its specificity is not known.

General study points: Most clonotypes expanded in thyroid above 0.001 were likewise present in blood.

It was considered stable Graves' hyperthyroidism when ophthalmopathy did not progress within 18 months. Hyperthyroidism, newly diagnosed and lasting under 2 months, affected patients aged 18 to 65. Amplification targeted TCR beta CDR3 regions from RNA transcripts. A set of HTBI primers served as the primers for a first-round RT-PCR of the TCR CDR3. Using its own MiXCR run on the multiplex PCR reads, TCRdb lists one record per CDR3 protein. This table holds roughly 380,000 distinct CDR3 sequences, 14% found once. Sequenced: blood. The clonotype originates from a woman aged 55-70 years with Graves' hyperthyroidism.

CDR3 bases: TGTGCCAGCAGCAAGGGGACAGCCTCTAACTATGGCTACACCTTC. Translation: CASSKGTASNYGYTF. This sequence joins TRBV7-9 and TRBJ1-2; TRBD1 matches 7 bases. The germline V gene encodes CDR1 SEHNR and CDR2 FQNEAQ (reference sequence). J was trimmed by 0 bases and V by 5 bases; bases with no gene match: 6. The CDR3 totals 15 residues.